The next 8 T cell receptor beta chains were all read from a single sample in a study of CD8+ T cells in alopecia areata. RNA was extracted and reverse transcribed into cDNA as the sequencing template. Method: immunoSEQ multiplex PCR; TCRdb's copy keeps in-frame clones and lacks some. The table lists under 110,000 clones, roughly three fifths of them singletons. Described treatment: oral pan-JAK inhibitor, 5-10 mg twice daily. Specimen: CD8+ T cells sorted from blood, collected at approximately week 60, from a patient treated with tofacitinib. These receptors all come from a human donor with alopecia areata.

V and J are TRBV29-1 and TRBJ1-4; D remains ambiguous. Germline V gene lookup returns CDR1 SQVTM and CDR2 ANQGSEA. V shed 2 bases and J shed 8 bases, with 6 bases lying between them. This CDR3 is built from 11 residues. In DNA form, the CDR3 reads TGCAGCGTTGAACTTCGGGAAAAACTGTTTTTT. The encoded protein is CSVELREKLFF.

This chain connects TRBV4-2 to TRBJ2-5, with TRBD2 identical over 16 bases. This CDR3 contains 18 residues. Germline V lookup: CDR1 LGHNA, CDR2 YNFKEQ. The V gene end was trimmed by 2 bases and the J gene end by 2 bases; junction bases not matched to a gene: 5. CDR3 nucleotides: TGTGCCAGCAGCCAAACGGGACTAGCGGGGGGGGCACAAGAGACCCAGTACTTC. It specifies CASSQTGLAGGAQETQYF.

The chain carries TRBV30 and TRBJ2-5; D is uncertain. Germline assignment: CDR1 GTSNPN and CDR2 SVGIG (reference sequence). The V end lost 2 bases, the J end lost 2 bases, and 15 bases lay between the germline ends. The CDR3 consists of 15 residues. As DNA, the CDR3 is TGTGCCTGGAGTTTGGGTGTCTCCGGTCAAGAGACCCAGTACTTC. Translating gives CAWSLGVSGQETQYF.

This clone has a single count. This chain uses TRBV27 with TRBJ1-1; D is ambiguous. Trimming cost V 7 bases and J 2 bases, with 5 bases left between them. This CDR3 has 11 amino acids. Per the germline V gene, CDR1 is MNHEY and CDR2 is SMNVEV (reference sequence). The CDR3 sequence is CASTSNTEAFF. CDR3 nucleotide sequence: TGTGCCAGCACCTCCAACACTGAAGCTTTCTTT.

The V and J genes are TRBV4-1 and TRBJ1-1, with a weak D call TRBD1 (5 bases). This CDR3 comprises 12 residues. V lost 4 bases, J lost 5 bases, and 8 bases lay in between. Germline CDR1 is MGHRA and CDR2 is YSYEKL. CDR3 DNA sequence: TGCGCCAGCAGCCGGGGGACGACTGAAGCTTTCTTT. This gives the protein CASSRGTTEAFF.

This chain uses TRBV11-1 with TRBJ2-7; 7 bases map to TRBD2. The CDR3 runs 14 residues. Per the germline V gene, CDR1 is SGHAT and CDR2 is FQDESV (reference sequence). With V trimmed by 6 bases and J by 5 bases, 10 bases remained unmatched. The CDR3 loop is CASSFPGTINEQYF. The CDR3 DNA reads as TGTGCCAGCAGTTTCCCCGGGACTATCAACGAGCAGTACTTC.

This clone was found a few times. This chain links TRBV27 with TRBJ2-1; D may be TRBD2 (7 bases). Germline V CDR1 and CDR2: MNHEY, SMNVEV (reference sequence). The V end lost 5 bases, the J end lost 0 bases, and 11 bases lay between the germline ends. The CDR3 spans 15 residues. The CDR3 DNA reads as TGTGCCAGCAGTGATGGGGGGGCCTCCTACAATGAGCAGTTCTTC. This translates into CASSDGGASYNEQFF.

This clone was found once. CDR3: CASSLFIGPISNQPQHF. The CDR3 DNA follows: TGTGCCAGCAGCTTGTTTATCGGGCCCATTAGCAATCAGCCCCAGCATTTT. The chain joins TRBV5-6 to TRBJ1-5; D gene uncertain. V was trimmed by 1 base and J by 0 bases, leaving 14 bases between them. Germline V gene lookup returns CDR1 SGHDT and CDR2 YYEEEE. This CDR3 has 17 amino acids. Full variable domain (remainder filled in from reference TRBV5-6 and TRBJ1-5): DAGVTQSPTHLIKTRGQQVTLRCSPKSGHDTVSWYQQALGQGPQFIFQYYEEEERQRGNFPDRFSGHQFPNYSSELNVNALLLGDSALYLCASSLFIGPISNQPQHFGDGTRLSIL.